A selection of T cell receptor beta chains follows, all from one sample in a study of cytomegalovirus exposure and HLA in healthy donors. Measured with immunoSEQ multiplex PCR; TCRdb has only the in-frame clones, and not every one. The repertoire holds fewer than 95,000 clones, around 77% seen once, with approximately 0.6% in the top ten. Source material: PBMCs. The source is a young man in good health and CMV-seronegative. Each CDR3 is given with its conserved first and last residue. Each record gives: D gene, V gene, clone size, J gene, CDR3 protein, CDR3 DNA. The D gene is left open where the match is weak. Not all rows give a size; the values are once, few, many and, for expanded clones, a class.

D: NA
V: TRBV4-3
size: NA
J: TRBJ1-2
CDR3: CASSQDRTFYGYTF
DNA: TGCGCCAGCAGCCAAGATCGGACATTCTATGGCTACACCTTC

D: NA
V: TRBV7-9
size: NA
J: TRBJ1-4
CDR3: CASSSQEDNEKLFF
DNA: TGTGCCAGCAGCTCCCAGGAGGATAATGAAAAACTGTTTTTT

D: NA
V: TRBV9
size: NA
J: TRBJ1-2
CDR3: CASSGATEPANYGYTF
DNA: TGTGCCAGCAGCGGAGCGACAGAACCCGCTAACTATGGCTACACCTTC

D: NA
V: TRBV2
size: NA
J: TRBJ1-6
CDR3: CASSDRFGGSYNSPLHF
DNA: TGTGCCAGCAGTGATAGGTTCGGGGGCTCCTATAATTCACCCCTCCACTTT

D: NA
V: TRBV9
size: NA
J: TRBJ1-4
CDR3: CASSARGGNEKLFF
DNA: TGTGCCAGCAGCGCCCGGGGAGGTAATGAAAAACTGTTTTTT

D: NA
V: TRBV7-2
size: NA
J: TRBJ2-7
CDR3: CASSLATGSSYEQYF
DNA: TGTGCCAGCAGCTTAGCCACAGGGAGCTCCTACGAGCAGTACTTC

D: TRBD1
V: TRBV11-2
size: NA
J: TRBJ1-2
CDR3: CASSSSSGGWGGYTF
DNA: TGTGCCAGCAGCTCGAGCTCAGGGGGCTGGGGTGGCTACACCTTC

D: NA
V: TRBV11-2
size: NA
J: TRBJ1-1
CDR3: CASSFWESTEAFF
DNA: TGTGCCAGCAGCTTCTGGGAGTCCACTGAAGCTTTCTTT

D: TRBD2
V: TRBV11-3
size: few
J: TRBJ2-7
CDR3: CASSSGLAGEQYF
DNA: TGTGCCAGCAGCTCCGGACTAGCCGGCGAGCAGTACTTC

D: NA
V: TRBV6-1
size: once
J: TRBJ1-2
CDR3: CATIQGAFYGYTF
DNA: TGTGCCACCATACAGGGCGCTTTCTATGGCTACACCTTC

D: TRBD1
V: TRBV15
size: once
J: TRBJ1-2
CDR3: CATSRLRQGSHSNYGYTF
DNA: TGTGCCACCAGCAGACTAAGACAGGGGTCCCACTCTAACTATGGCTACACCTTC

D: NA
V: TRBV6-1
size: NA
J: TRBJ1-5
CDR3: CASSEQDNQPQHF
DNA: TGTGCCAGCAGTGAACAGGACAATCAGCCCCAGCATTTT

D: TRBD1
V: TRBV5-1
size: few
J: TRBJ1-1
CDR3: CASSGWTGGNTEAFF
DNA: TGCGCCAGCAGCGGATGGACAGGGGGGAACACTGAAGCTTTCTTT

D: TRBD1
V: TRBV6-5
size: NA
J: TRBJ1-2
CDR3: CASSNLKTGNYGYTF
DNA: TGTGCCAGCAGTAACTTGAAGACAGGGAACTATGGCTACACCTTC

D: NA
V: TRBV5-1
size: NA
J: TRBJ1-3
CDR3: CASSSQGYGDTIYF
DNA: TGCGCCAGCAGCTCACAGGGTTACGGGGACACCATATATTTT

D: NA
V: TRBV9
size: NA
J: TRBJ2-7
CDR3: CASSVSGSPGEQYF
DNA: TGTGCCAGCAGCGTGTCAGGCTCTCCGGGGGAGCAGTACTTC

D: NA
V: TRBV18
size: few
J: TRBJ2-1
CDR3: CASSPPEGMAYNEQFF
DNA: TGTGCCAGCTCACCACCGGAGGGGATGGCCTACAATGAGCAGTTCTTC

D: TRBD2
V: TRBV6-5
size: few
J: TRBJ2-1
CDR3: CASRTASGGAYEQFF
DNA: TGTGCCAGCAGAACAGCTAGCGGGGGGGCCTATGAGCAGTTCTTC

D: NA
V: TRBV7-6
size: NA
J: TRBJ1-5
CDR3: CASSLGRNSNQPQHF
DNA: TGTGCCAGCAGCTTAGGCAGGAATAGCAATCAGCCCCAGCATTTT

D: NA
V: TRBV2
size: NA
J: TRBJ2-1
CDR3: CASSSTVYNEQFF
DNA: TGTGCCAGCAGTTCAACAGTCTACAATGAGCAGTTCTTC

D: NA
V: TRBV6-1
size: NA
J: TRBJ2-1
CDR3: CASTPRGPYNEQFF
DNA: TGTGCCAGCACCCCCAGGGGACCATACAATGAGCAGTTCTTC

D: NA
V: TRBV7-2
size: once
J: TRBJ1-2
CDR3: CASSFDRDYGYTF
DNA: TGTGCCAGCAGCTTCGACAGAGACTATGGCTACACCTTC

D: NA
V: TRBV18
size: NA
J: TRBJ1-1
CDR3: CASSPYRDNTEAFF
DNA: TGTGCCAGCTCACCGTACAGGGACAACACTGAAGCTTTCTTT

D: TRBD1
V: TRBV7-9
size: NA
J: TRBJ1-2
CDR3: CSSSPGTVNYGYTF
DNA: TGTTCCAGCAGCCCCGGGACAGTTAACTATGGCTACACCTTC

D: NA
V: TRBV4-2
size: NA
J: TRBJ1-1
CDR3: CASSQDFKQAAEAFF
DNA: TGTGCCAGCAGCCAAGATTTCAAACAGGCCGCTGAAGCTTTCTTT

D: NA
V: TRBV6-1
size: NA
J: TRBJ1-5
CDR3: CASSEVPTTQPQHF
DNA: TGTGCCAGCAGTGAAGTACCGACAACCCAGCCCCAGCATTTT

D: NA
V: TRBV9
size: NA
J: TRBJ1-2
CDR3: CASSVGGGDGYTF
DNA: TGTGCCAGCAGCGTAGGAGGGGGTGATGGCTACACCTTC

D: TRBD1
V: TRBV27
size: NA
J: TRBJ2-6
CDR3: CASSFGGQGSASGANVLTF
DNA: TGTGCCAGCAGTTTCGGGGGACAGGGGTCAGCCTCTGGGGCCAACGTCCTGACTTTC

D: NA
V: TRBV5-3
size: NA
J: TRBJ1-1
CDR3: CARSLVVTEAFF
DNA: TGTGCCAGAAGCTTGGTCGTCACTGAAGCTTTCTTT